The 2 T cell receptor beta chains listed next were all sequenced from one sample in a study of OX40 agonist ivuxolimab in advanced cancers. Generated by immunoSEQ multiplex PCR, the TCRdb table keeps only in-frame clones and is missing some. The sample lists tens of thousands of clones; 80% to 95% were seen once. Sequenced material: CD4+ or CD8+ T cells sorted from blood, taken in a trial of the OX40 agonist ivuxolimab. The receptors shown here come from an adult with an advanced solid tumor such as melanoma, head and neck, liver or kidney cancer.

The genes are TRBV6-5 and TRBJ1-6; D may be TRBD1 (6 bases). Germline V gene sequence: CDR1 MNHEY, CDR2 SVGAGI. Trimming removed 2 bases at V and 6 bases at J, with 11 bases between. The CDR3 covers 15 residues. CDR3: CASSYTQGLNSPLHF. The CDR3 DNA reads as TGTGCCAGCAGTTACACCCAGGGGCTTAATTCACCCCTCCACTTT.

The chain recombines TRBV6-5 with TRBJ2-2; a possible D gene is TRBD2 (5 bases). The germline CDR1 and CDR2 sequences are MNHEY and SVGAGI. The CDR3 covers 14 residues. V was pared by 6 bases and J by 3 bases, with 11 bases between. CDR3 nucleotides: TGTGCCAGCAGGTCGGGGTCTTACACCGGGGAGCTGTTTTTT. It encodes CASRSGSYTGELFF.